A single sample gave rise to the 26 T cell receptor beta chains below, sequenced in a study of T cells after yellow fever vaccination. TCRdb re-derived calls from the 5' RACE reads in MiXCR, one entry per CDR3 protein. The sample has hundreds of thousands of distinct CDR3 sequences, approximately 13% seen once. The sample here was PBMCs, taken on the day of the yellow fever booster vaccination. The receptors come from a man aged 30 to 39 who received the YFV17D yellow fever vaccine.

V usage is TRBV5-6 and J usage is TRBJ2-1, with 7 bases fitting TRBD2. The CDR3 runs to 16 residues. Germline V gene sequence: CDR1 SGHDT, CDR2 YYEEEE. Unmatched junction bases numbered 10, after V lost 0 bases and J lost 7 bases. Here the CDR3 reads CASSLEGAGYSNEQFF. CDR3 bases: TGTGCCAGCAGCTTGGAGGGAGCGGGATACTCAAATGAGCAGTTCTTC.

V is TRBV18 and J is TRBJ2-7; 8 positions match TRBD2. Per germline, CDR1 KGHSH and CDR2 LQKENI. V gave up 4 bases and J gave up 5 bases; unmatched junction bases: 7. The CDR3 length is 14 residues. CDR3 loop: CASSLAGRLDEQYF. CDR3 in DNA: TGTGCCAGCTCACTAGCGGGAAGGTTGGACGAGCAGTACTTC. The full variable domain, its missing parts supplied by reference TRBV18 and TRBJ2-7, is NAGVMQNPRHLVRRRGQEARLRCSPMKGHSHVYWYRQLPEEGLKFMVYLQKENIIDESGMPKERFSAEFPKEGPSILRIQQVVRGDSAAYFCASSLAGRLDEQYFGPGTRLTVT.

V and J are TRBV6-1 and TRBJ2-3; D not resolved. This CDR3 has 16 amino acids. Germline V lookup: CDR1 MNHNS, CDR2 SASEGT. The V end was cut by 6 bases, the J end by 0 bases, with 16 bases between. The CDR3, as DNA: TGTGCCAGCAGGCGGTTGGAAAAGACTAGCACAGATACGCAGTATTTT. Amino acid sequence: CASRRLEKTSTDTQYF.

V and J are TRBV9 and TRBJ2-3; 7 bases are shared with TRBD2. CDR1 is SGDLS, CDR2 YYNGEE, per germline. CDR3 size: 15 residues. With V trimmed by 3 bases and J by 0 bases, 4 bases remained unmatched. The CDR3 DNA reads as TGTGCCAGCAGCGAGGCGGGAGCTAGCACAGATACGCAGTATTTT. It translates to CASSEAGASTDTQYF.

This clonotype was seen only a few times. This chain uses TRBV28 with TRBJ1-3, with D perhaps TRBD1 (5 bases). Germline CDR1 is MDHEN and CDR2 is SYDVKM. Trimming removed 5 bases from V and 3 bases from J, with 14 bases in between. This CDR3 comprises 15 residues. CDR3: CASSTTRRGGNTIYF. The CDR3 region has the DNA TGTGCCAGCAGTACCACCCGGAGGGGTGGAAACACCATATATTTT.

V is TRBV5-1 and J is TRBJ1-1; D is unclear. V dropped 3 bases and J dropped 4 bases, with 19 bases sitting between them. Germline lookup yields CDR1 SGHRS and CDR2 YFSETQ. The CDR3 extends over 16 amino acids. The chain's CDR3 is CASSSQDTTGGTEAFF. For the CDR3, the DNA is TGCGCCAGCAGCTCCCAAGACACGACGGGTGGCACTGAAGCTTTCTTT.

The chain uses TRBV6-6 and TRBJ2-3; a weak D match, TRBD1 (7 bases). Trimming shortened V by 10 bases and J by 0 bases, and 11 bases separated the two germline ends. CDR1 is MNHNY and CDR2 is SVGAGI in the germline V gene (reference sequence). The CDR3 extends over 13 amino acids. The CDR3 DNA is TGTGCCACCAGGGGGGCTAGCACAGATACGCAGTATTTT. Protein: CATRGASTDTQYF.

The rearrangement joins TRBV5-1 to TRBJ2-1; D unresolved. Germline V gene sequence: CDR1 SGHRS, CDR2 YFSETQ. The CDR3 has 15 amino acids. V lost 5 bases and J lost 6, with 18 bases in between. The CDR3 region has the DNA TGCGCCAGCAGTTCGTTCAAGGAGAGTGGCAATGAGCAGTTCTTC. It encodes CASSSFKESGNEQFF. Combining the CDR3 with reference TRBV5-1 and TRBJ2-1 gives the whole variable domain KAGVTQTPRYLIKTRGQQVTLSCSPISGHRSVSWYQQTPGQGLQFLFEYFSETQRNKGNFPGRFSGRQFSNSRSEMNVSTLELGDSALYLCASSSFKESGNEQFFGPGTRLTVL.

The chain carries TRBV10-3 and TRBJ2-1; TRBD2 matches at 8 bases. J lost 4 bases, V lost 6 bases, and 8 bases had no gene match. The CDR3 totals 15 residues. Germline-derived CDR1 and CDR2 are ENHRY and SYGVKD. The CDR3 protein is CAISLTSEGYNEQFF. As DNA, the CDR3 is TGTGCCATCAGCCTGACTAGCGAGGGGTACAATGAGCAGTTCTTC.

This clonotype was seen a few times. The V call is TRBV7-9, the J call TRBJ2-1; perhaps TRBD2 as D (5 bases). V lost 5 bases to trimming and J lost 3 bases, with 11 bases between them. Germline V CDR1 and CDR2: SEHNR, FQNEAQ (reference sequence). The CDR3 sequence is 14 residues long. The CDR3 bases are TGTGCCAGCAGCCACCCGGACTTCTACAATGAGCAGTTCTTC. Translating it yields CASSHPDFYNEQFF.

The gene calls are TRBV12-3 or TRBV12-4 and TRBJ2-7, with D uncertain. The CDR3 loop spans 16 amino acids. The ends were cut back, 3 bases at V and 0 bases at J, with 15 bases in the middle. The CDR3 here is CASSFDRLGSSYEQYF. CDR3 sequence (DNA): TGTGCCAGCAGTTTCGACCGCCTAGGAAGCTCCTACGAGCAGTACTTC.

A few counts support this clonotype. The chain uses TRBV20-1 and TRBJ2-7; D unresolved. V lost 0 bases, J lost 5 bases, and 11 bases lay in between. Looked up from germline, CDR1 is DFQATT and CDR2 is SNEGSKA (reference sequence). The CDR3 spans 13 residues. This chain's CDR3 is CSARDSLTHEQYF. CDR3 in DNA: TGCAGTGCTAGAGATAGCCTAACCCACGAGCAGTACTTC.

This chain joins TRBV5-1 and TRBJ2-1, with D uncertain. Germline values: CDR1 SGHRS, CDR2 YFSETQ. The CDR3 has 13 amino acids. V dropped 2 bases and J dropped 8 bases, with 11 bases sitting between them. CDR3: CASSFFQADEQFF. CDR3 sequence (DNA): TGCGCCAGCAGCTTTTTTCAGGCGGATGAGCAGTTCTTC.

This clonotype has only a few counts. This chain joins TRBV27 and TRBJ1-1, with no clear D. The V end was cut by 6 bases, the J end by 1 base, with 9 bases between. In germline, CDR1 is MNHEY, CDR2 SMNVEV (reference sequence). The CDR3 spans 13 residues. Written as DNA, the CDR3 is TGTGCCAGCAGGACGTCAGGGAACACTGAAGCTTTCTTT. Its protein is CASRTSGNTEAFF.

This clonotype was detected only a few times. The V and J genes are TRBV20-1 and TRBJ2-7; no clear D. Germline-derived CDR1 and CDR2 are DFQATT and SNEGSKA (reference sequence). The CDR3 has 14 amino acids. V dropped 3 bases and J dropped 4 bases, with 16 bases sitting between them. For the CDR3, the DNA is TGCAGTGCTAGGGGTAGAGGTCCCGTGTACGAGCAGTACTTC. Translation: CSARGRGPVYEQYF.

A few counts support this clonotype. The chain links TRBV5-1 to TRBJ2-6, with 7 bases identical to TRBD1. This CDR3 is built from 18 residues. The V segment lost 0 bases and the J segment 0 bases; nucleotides outside the gene matches: 6. Germline assignment: CDR1 SGHRS and CDR2 YFSETQ. The CDR3 nucleotides are TGCGCCAGCAGCTTGGGGGGGACAGCGCACTCTGGGGCCAACGTCCTGACTTTC. Translation gives CASSLGGTAHSGANVLTF.

The rearrangement uses TRBV4-3 and TRBJ2-2; D is uncertain. The CDR3 has 15 residues. Germline CDR1 reads LGHNA; CDR2 reads YSLEER. The V gene lost 0 bases and the J gene lost 4 bases, with 9 bases spanning the gap. DNA of the CDR3: TGCGCCAGCAGCCAAGAGCACGGACCCACCGGGGAGCTGTTTTTT. Amino acids: CASSQEHGPTGELFF.

This clonotype was observed a handful of times. This chain joins TRBV20-1 and TRBJ2-1; D is ambiguous. The CDR3 consists of 13 residues. Germline assignment: CDR1 DFQATT and CDR2 SNEGSKA (reference sequence). The V end was cut by 3 bases, the J end by 5 bases, with 11 bases between. This CDR3 is CSARPWGNNEQFF. CDR3 nucleotide sequence: TGCAGTGCTAGGCCCTGGGGAAACAATGAGCAGTTCTTC.

This clonotype has a count of ten or more. The chain carries TRBV11-2 and TRBJ2-7; D is uncertain. The V and J ends lost 2 bases and 0 bases respectively, with 11 bases between them. This CDR3 is built from 15 residues. Per germline, CDR1 SGHAT and CDR2 FQNNGV. CDR3 nucleotides: TGTGCCAGCAGCTTATTCGCGCTGAGCTCCTACGAGCAGTACTTC. Translated: CASSLFALSSYEQYF.

A few counts support this clonotype. The chain joins TRBV23-1 to TRBJ2-5; D could derive from TRBD1 or TRBD2 (5 bases each). TRBV23-1 is designated an ORF whose function remains uncertain. The CDR3 is 18 residues long. With 0 bases removed from V and 5 bases from J, the gap between germline ends came to 22 bases. The CDR3 coding sequence is TGCGCCAGCAGTCAATCGGTGGACTGGGACGGAATGGGGGAGACCCAGTACTTC. Protein sequence: CASSQSVDWDGMGETQYF.

This clonotype was found many times. The rearrangement links TRBV28 to TRBJ2-5; D ambiguous. V was cut by 10 bases and J by 2 bases, with 5 bases left in between. The germline V gene encodes CDR1 MDHEN and CDR2 SYDVKM. The CDR3 has 10 amino acids. CDR3 nucleotides: TGTGCCACCTCACAAGAGACCCAGTACTTC. It translates to CATSQETQYF.

This clonotype came up a few times. The chain employs TRBV18 and TRBJ2-7; D tentatively reads TRBD1 or TRBD2 (5 bases each). The V and J ends lost 6 bases and 6 bases respectively, with 12 bases between them. Per the germline V gene, CDR1 is KGHSH and CDR2 is LQKENI. The CDR3 covers 12 residues. CDR3 sequence (DNA): TGTGCCAGCTCGGGGGACCGCCCCGAGCAGTACTTC. Translated, it gives CASSGDRPEQYF.

V is TRBV19 and J is TRBJ2-5, with D tentatively TRBD1 (6 bases). The CDR3 totals 12 residues. V lost 6 bases, J lost 5 bases, and 10 bases lay in between. Looked up from germline, CDR1 is LNHDA and CDR2 is SQIVND (reference sequence). DNA for the CDR3: TGTGCCAGTAGCACAGGGCCGGAGACCCAGTACTTC. Protein sequence: CASSTGPETQYF.

The table lists this clonotype with a few counts. The genes are TRBV18 and TRBJ1-3; D unclear. V gave up 5 bases and J gave up 0 bases, with 8 bases separating them. Per the germline V gene, CDR1 is KGHSH and CDR2 is LQKENI. The CDR3 has 14 amino acids. The CDR3 region is CASSGESSGNTIYF. DNA of the CDR3: TGTGCCAGCTCAGGGGAGAGCTCTGGAAACACCATATATTTT.

The chain employs TRBV6-5 and TRBJ2-1, with TRBD2 matching over 11 bases. The CDR3 is 22 amino acids. Germline CDR1 reads MNHEY; CDR2 reads SVGAGI. The V and J ends lost 2 bases and 0 bases, in that order; junction bases with no gene match: 18. This CDR3 is CASSYPTTTLAGGPYSYNEQFF. For the CDR3, the DNA is TGTGCCAGCAGTTACCCCACGACAACTCTAGCGGGAGGACCTTACTCCTACAATGAGCAGTTCTTC.

This clonotype has a count of ten or more. The rearrangement joins TRBV12-3 or TRBV12-4 to TRBJ2-7; weak D call: TRBD2 (6 bases). The V gene lost 3 bases and the J gene lost 1 base, with 10 bases spanning the gap. The CDR3 runs to 14 residues. CDR3 DNA sequence: TGTGCCAGCAGTTTTGGGGGGAGGTCCTACGAGCAGTACTTC. Its protein product is CASSFGGRSYEQYF.